The present TCR beta chain was sequenced within a study of T cells in Graves' hyperthyroidism and ophthalmopathy. V shed 6 bases and J 5 bases; nucleotides not matched to a gene: 11. This CDR3 is 15 amino acids long. Per the germline V gene, CDR1 is DFQATT and CDR2 is SNEGSKA (reference sequence). The TCR beta CDR3 regions underwent amplification using RNA transcripts as the source. During a first-round RT-PCR of the TCR CDR3, the HTBI primer set was used. TCRdb called the multiplex PCR reads again in MiXCR, with one record for every CDR3 protein. In the table there are about 290,000 distinct CDR3 sequences, approximately 13% of which are singletons. This clonotype was recorded at least ten times. What it binds is unknown. Study observations and caveats: Separation of ophthalmopathy from stable hyperthyroidism was achieved by a 13 V-J model. Before onset, by a median of approximately 6.8 months, the model predicted ophthalmopathy.

Sequenced sample: blood. The TCR comes from a woman aged 40 to 55 with Graves' hyperthyroidism. The chain combines TRBV20-1 with TRBJ2-5; 11 bases match TRBD2. Here the CDR3 DNA reads TGCAGTGCCAGGGGTCTAGCGGGAGGTATTGAGACCCAGTACTTC. Its protein product is CSARGLAGGIETQYF.